The rows below give T cell receptor beta chains drawn from one sample of a study of OX40 agonist ivuxolimab in advanced cancers. Assay: immunoSEQ multiplex PCR; the TCRdb copy retains only in-frame clones and omits some. The sample records 45,000 to 60,000 clones, 79% being singletons. The specimen comprised CD4+ or CD8+ T cells sorted from blood, sampled in a trial of the OX40 agonist ivuxolimab. The receptors stem from an adult with an advanced solid tumor such as melanoma, head and neck, liver or kidney cancer. The CDR3 runs from the conserved cysteine through the conserved F or W. The order of the fields is CDR3 DNA, CDR3 protein, clone size, V gene, D gene, CDR3 length, J gene. The D gene is left open where the match is weak. Size tells how often a clone was seen (once, few, many) or the class of an expanded clone, and some rows leave it out.

TGTGCCAGCACGGAAAGCGGCTCCTACAATGAGCAGTTCTTC CASTESGSYNEQFF - TRBV7-2 - 14 TRBJ2-1
TGTGCCAGTAGTATCTCAGGGAGTCAGCCCCAGCATTTT CASSISGSQPQHF - TRBV19 - 13 TRBJ1-5
TGTGCCAGCGGGTCAGGGGGCAGTTCACCCCTCCACTTT CASGSGGSSPLHF few TRBV6-4 TRBD1 13 TRBJ1-6
TGTGCCAGCAGTGAATACGCAGGGCAGGATAATTCACCCCTCCACTTT CASSEYAGQDNSPLHF - TRBV6-1 - 16 TRBJ1-6
TGTGCCAGCAGTGTTTTTTTACGGCGGGAGGGGAACACCGGGGAGCTGTTTTTT CASSVFLRREGNTGELFF - TRBV6-1 TRBD2 18 TRBJ2-2
TGTGCCAGTAGTATCGGCCGGGAGGGCCTCGGGGAGCTGTTTTTT CASSIGREGLGELFF - TRBV19 TRBD2 15 TRBJ2-2
TGTGCCAGCAGTTACTGGGGTGCAGATACGCAGTATTTT CASSYWGADTQYF - TRBV6-5 - 13 TRBJ2-3
TGTGCCAGCAGCCCTCCCGGGACTAGCGGTGGGACCCAGTACTTC CASSPPGTSGGTQYF - TRBV4-2 TRBD2 15 TRBJ2-5
TGCGCCAGCAGCCAAGTTGACATGGGATTCCTTAGCAATCAGCCCCAGCATTTT CASSQVDMGFLSNQPQHF few TRBV4-1 - 18 TRBJ1-5
TGTGCCAGCAGTTTAACGGGGAAAGCTTTCTTT CASSLTGKAFF - TRBV28 - 11 TRBJ1-1
TGCGCCAGCAGCCAAGACAGCGTGGACGACCTTGGGGGCTACACCTTC CASSQDSVDDLGGYTF - TRBV4-1 - 16 TRBJ1-2
TGTGCCAGCAGCTGGACAGGGAGGGGCTCAGATACGCAGTATTTT CASSWTGRGSDTQYF - TRBV5-4 - 15 TRBJ2-3
TGTGCCAGCTCACCAAACACCGGGACAGCTGGGGCCAACGTCCTGACTTTC CASSPNTGTAGANVLTF - TRBV18 TRBD1 17 TRBJ2-6
TGTGCCAGCAGCGCGGGAGTCTACAATGAGCAGTTCTTC CASSAGVYNEQFF - TRBV2 TRBD2 13 TRBJ2-1
TGCAGTGCTCCTGACAGGGAGGTTGATACCTTC CSAPDREVDTF - TRBV20-1 TRBD1 11 TRBJ1-2
TGTGCCAGCAAGTTAGCGGGAGGGCCTGGAGAGCAGTACTTC CASKLAGGPGEQYF - TRBV11-3 TRBD2 14 TRBJ2-7
TGTGCCAGTAGTAGGGGACTAGCGGGGGGCCAGGGCCAAGAGACCCAGTACTTC CASSRGLAGGQGQETQYF few TRBV19 TRBD2 18 TRBJ2-5
TGTGCCTGGAGTGTAGCGCCAGGCAATGAAAAACTGTTTTTT CAWSVAPGNEKLFF once TRBV30 - 14 TRBJ1-4
TGCGCCAGCAGCTTGTCCAGGGACCACGAGCAGTACTTC CASSLSRDHEQYF few TRBV5-1 - 13 TRBJ2-7
TGTGCCAGCAGCTCAGCGGGAACTGGTGGCTACACCTTC CASSSAGTGGYTF - TRBV6-6 - 13 TRBJ1-2
TGTGCCAGCAGCTTCGACAGGGGCCTACAAGAGACCCAGTACTTC CASSFDRGLQETQYF - TRBV5-8 TRBD1 15 TRBJ2-5
TGTGCTAGTGAGCGGGGGATGACAGATACGCAGTATTTT CASERGMTDTQYF - TRBV12-5 TRBD2 13 TRBJ2-3